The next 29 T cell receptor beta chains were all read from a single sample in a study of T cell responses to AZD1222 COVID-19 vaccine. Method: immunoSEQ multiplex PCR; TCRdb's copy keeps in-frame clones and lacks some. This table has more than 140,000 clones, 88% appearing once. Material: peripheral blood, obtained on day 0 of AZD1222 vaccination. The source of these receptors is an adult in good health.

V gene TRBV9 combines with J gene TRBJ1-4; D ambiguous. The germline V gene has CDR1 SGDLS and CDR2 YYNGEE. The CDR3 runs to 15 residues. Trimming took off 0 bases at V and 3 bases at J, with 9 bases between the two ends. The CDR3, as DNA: TGTGCCAGCAGCGTAGGTCCCGTGGCTAATGAAAAACTGTTTTTT. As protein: CASSVGPVANEKLFF.

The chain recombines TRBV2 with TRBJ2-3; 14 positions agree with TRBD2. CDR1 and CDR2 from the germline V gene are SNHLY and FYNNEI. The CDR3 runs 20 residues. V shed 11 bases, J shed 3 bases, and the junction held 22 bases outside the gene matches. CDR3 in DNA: TGTGCCCGTGTTGTTTTAGCCCCCGGGACTAGCGGGAGTGTAACAGATACGCAGTATTTT. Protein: CARVVLAPGTSGSVTDTQYF.

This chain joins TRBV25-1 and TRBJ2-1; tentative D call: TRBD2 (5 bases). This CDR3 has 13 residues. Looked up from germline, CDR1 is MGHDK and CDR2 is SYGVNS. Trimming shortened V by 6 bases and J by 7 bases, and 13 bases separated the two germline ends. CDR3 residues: CASRPGMGNEQFF. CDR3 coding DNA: TGTGCCAGCAGGCCGGGAATGGGGAATGAGCAGTTCTTC.

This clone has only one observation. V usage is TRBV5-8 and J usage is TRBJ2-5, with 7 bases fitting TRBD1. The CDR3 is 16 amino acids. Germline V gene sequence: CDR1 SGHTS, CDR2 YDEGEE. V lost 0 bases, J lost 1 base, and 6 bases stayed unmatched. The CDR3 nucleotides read TGTGCCAGCAGCTTGGACAGGGGAGAAGCCCAAGAGACCCAGTACTTC. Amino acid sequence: CASSLDRGEAQETQYF.

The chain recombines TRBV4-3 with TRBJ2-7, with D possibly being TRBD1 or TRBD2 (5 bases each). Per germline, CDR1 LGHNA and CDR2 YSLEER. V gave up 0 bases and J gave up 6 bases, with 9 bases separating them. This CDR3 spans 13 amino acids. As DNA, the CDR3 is TGCGCCAGCAGCCAAGAATTCGGGGCCGAGCAGTACTTC. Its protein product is CASSQEFGAEQYF.

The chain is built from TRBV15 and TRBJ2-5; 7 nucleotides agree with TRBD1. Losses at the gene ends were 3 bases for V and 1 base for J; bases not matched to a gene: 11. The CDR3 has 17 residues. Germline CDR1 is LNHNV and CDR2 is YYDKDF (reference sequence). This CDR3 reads CATSSGSRTGSQETQYF. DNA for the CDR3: TGTGCCACCAGCAGCGGCTCGCGGACAGGATCCCAAGAGACCCAGTACTTC. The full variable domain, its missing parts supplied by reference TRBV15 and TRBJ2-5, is DAMVIQNPRYQVTQFGKPVTLSCSQTLNHNVMYWYQQKSSQAPKLLFHYYDKDFNNEADTPDNFQSRRPNTSFCFLDIRSPGLGDTAMYLCATSSGSRTGSQETQYFGPGTRLLVL.

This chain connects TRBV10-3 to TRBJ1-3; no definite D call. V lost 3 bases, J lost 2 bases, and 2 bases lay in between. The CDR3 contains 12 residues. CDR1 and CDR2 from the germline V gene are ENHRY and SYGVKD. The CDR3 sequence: CAISDAGNTIYF. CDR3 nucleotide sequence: TGTGCCATCAGTGATGCTGGAAACACCATATATTTT.

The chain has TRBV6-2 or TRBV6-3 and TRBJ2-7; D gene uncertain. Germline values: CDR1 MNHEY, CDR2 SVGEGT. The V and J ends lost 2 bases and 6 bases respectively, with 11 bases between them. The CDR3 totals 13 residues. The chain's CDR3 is CASSYAGSVEQYF. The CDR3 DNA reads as TGTGCCAGCAGTTACGCAGGTAGTGTCGAGCAGTACTTC.

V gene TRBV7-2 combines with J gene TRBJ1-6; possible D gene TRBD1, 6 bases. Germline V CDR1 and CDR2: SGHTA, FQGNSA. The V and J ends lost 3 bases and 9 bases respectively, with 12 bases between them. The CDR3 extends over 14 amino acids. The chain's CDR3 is CASSLGGAGSPLHF. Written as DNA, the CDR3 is TGTGCCAGCAGCTTGGGGGGCGCGGGTTCACCCCTCCACTTT.

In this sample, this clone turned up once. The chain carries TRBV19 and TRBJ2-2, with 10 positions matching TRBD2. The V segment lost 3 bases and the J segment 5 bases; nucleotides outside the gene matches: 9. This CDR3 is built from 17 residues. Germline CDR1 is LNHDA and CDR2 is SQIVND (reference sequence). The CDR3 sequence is CASSIPRGAGGTGELFF. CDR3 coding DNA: TGTGCCAGTAGTATTCCCCGGGGAGCGGGGGGGACCGGGGAGCTGTTTTTT.

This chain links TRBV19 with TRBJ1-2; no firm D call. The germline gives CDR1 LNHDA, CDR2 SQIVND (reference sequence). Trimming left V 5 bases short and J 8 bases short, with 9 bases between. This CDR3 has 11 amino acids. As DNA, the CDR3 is TGTGCCAGTAGTTTCGGGAGAGGCTACACCTTC. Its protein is CASSFGRGYTF.

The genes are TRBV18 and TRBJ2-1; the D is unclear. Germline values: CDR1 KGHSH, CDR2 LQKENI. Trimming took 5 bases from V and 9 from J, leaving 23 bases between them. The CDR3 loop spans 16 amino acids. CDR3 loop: CASSESRPNPWSEQFF. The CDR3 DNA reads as TGTGCCAGCTCAGAATCTCGGCCCAACCCGTGGAGTGAGCAGTTCTTC.

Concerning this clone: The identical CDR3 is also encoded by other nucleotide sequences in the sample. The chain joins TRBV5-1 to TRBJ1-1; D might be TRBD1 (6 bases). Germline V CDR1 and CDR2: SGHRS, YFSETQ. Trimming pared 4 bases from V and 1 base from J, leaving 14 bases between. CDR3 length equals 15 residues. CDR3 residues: CASSLTGTGNTEAFF. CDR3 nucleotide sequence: TGCGCCAGCAGCCTCACAGGGACGGGGAACACTGAAGCTTTCTTT.

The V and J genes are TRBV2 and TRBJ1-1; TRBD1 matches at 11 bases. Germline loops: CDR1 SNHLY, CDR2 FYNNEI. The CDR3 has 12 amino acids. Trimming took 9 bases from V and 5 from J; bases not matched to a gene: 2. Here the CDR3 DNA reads TGTGCCAGGGGACAGGGGGAAACTGAAGCTTTCTTT. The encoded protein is CARGQGETEAFF.

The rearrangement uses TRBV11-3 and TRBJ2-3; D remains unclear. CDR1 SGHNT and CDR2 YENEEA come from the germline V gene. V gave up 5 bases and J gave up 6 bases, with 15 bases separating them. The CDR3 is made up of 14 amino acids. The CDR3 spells CASSPPGRADTQYF. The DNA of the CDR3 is TGTGCCAGCAGCCCCCCAGGCCGCGCCGATACGCAGTATTTT.

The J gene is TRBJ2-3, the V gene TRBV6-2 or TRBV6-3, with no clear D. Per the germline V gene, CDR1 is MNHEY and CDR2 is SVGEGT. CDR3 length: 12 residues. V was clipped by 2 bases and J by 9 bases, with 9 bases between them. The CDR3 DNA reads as TGTGCCAGCAGTTACGGGAAGGGCACGCAGTATTTT. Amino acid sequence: CASSYGKGTQYF.

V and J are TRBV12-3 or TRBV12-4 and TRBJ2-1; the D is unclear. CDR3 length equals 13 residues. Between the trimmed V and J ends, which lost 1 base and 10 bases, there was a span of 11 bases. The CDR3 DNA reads TGTGCCAGCAGTTTAGGACCAGGTATAGAGCAGTTCTTC. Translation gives CASSLGPGIEQFF.

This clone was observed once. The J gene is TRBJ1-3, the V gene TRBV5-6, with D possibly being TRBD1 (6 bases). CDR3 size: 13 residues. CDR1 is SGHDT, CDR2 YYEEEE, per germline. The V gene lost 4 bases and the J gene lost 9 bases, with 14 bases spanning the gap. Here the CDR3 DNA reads TGTGCCAGCAGCCCCACAGGGAGTAGCACCATATATTTT. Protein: CASSPTGSSTIYF.

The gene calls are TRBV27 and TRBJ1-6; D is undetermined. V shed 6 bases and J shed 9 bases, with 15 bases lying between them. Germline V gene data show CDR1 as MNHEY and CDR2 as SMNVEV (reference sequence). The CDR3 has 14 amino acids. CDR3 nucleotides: TGTGCCAGCAGGGGGATCCCGGAGGGTTCACCCCTCCACTTT. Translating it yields CASRGIPEGSPLHF.

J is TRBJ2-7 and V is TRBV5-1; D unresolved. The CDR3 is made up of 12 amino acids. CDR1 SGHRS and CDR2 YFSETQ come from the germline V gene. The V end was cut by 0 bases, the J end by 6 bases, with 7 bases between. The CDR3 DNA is TGCGCCAGCAGCTTGGAGACGTCCGAGCAGTACTTC. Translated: CASSLETSEQYF.

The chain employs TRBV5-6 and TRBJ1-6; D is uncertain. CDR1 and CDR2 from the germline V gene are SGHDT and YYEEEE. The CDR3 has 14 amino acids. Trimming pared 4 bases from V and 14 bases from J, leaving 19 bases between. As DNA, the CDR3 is TGTGCCAGCAGCCTGACCCGGGAGAAGTCGACCCTCCACTTT. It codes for CASSLTREKSTLHF. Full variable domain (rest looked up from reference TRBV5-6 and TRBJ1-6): DAGVTQSPTHLIKTRGQQVTLRCSPKSGHDTVSWYQQALGQGPQFIFQYYEEEERQRGNFPDRFSGHQFPNYSSELNVNALLLGDSALYLCASSLTREKSTLHFGNGTRLTVT.

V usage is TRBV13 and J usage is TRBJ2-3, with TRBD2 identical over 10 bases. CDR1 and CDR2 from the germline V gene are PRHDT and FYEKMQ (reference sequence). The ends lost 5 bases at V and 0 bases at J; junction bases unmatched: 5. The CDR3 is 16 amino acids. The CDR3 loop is CASSALTSGSTDTQYF. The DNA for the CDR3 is TGTGCCAGCAGCGCCCTGACTAGCGGGAGCACAGATACGCAGTATTTT.

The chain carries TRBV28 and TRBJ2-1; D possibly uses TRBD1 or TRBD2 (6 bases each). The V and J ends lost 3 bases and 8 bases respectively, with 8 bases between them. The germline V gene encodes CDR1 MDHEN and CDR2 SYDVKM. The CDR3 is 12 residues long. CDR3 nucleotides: TGTGCCAGCAGTTTGGGGGGCTATGAGCAGTTCTTC. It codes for CASSLGGYEQFF. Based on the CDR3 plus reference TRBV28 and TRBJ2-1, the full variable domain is DVKVTQSSRYLVKRTGEKVFLECVQDMDHENMFWYRQDPGLGLRLIYFSYDVKMKEKGDIPEGYSVSREKKERFSLILESASTNQTSMYLCASSLGGYEQFFGPGTRLTVL.

The DNA of the CDR3 is TGTGCCAGCAGCCCCGCGAAGAGGGAGACCCAGTACTTC. Translation: CASSPAKRETQYF. The chain recombines TRBV11-2 with TRBJ2-5; no clear D gene. The CDR3 is 13 amino acids. V shed 5 bases and J shed 5 bases, with 12 bases lying between them. CDR1 and CDR2 from the germline V gene are SGHAT and FQNNGV. Full variable domain (rest looked up from reference TRBV11-2 and TRBJ2-5): EAGVAQSPRYKIIEKRQSVAFWCNPISGHATLYWYQQILGQGPKLLIQFQNNGVVDDSQLPKDRFSAERLKGVDSTLKIQPAKLEDSAVYLCASSPAKRETQYFGPGTRLLVL.

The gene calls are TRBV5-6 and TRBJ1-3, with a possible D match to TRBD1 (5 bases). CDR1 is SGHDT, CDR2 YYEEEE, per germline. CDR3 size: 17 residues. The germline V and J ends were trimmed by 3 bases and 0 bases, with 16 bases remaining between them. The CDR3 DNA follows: TGTGCCAGCAGCTGGACCGGGACGGTAGACTCTGGAAACACCATATATTTT. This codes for CASSWTGTVDSGNTIYF.

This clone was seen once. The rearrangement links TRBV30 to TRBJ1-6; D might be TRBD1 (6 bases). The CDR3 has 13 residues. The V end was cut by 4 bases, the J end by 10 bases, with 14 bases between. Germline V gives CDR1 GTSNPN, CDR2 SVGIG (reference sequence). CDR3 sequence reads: CAWNLQGGSPLHF. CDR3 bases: TGTGCCTGGAATTTACAGGGTGGATCACCCCTCCACTTT.

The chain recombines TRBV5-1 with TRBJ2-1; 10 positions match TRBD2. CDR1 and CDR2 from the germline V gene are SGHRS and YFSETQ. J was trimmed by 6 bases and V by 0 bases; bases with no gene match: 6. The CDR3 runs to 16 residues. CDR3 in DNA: TGCGCCAGCAGCTTGGTCGCTAGCGGGAGCTTCAATGAGCAGTTCTTC. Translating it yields CASSLVASGSFNEQFF.

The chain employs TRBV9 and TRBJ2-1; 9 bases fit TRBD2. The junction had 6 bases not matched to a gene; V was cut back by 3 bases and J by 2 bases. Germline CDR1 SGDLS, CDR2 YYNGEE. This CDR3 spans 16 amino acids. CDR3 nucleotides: TGTGCCAGCAGCGGGGCTAGCGGGGCAACCTACAATGAGCAGTTCTTC. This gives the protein CASSGASGATYNEQFF.

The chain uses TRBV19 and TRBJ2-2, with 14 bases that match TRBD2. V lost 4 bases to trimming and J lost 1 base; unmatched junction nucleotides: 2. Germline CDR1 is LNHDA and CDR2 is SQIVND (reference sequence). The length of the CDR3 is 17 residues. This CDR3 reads CASSRTSGRMNTGELFF. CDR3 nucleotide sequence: TGTGCCAGTAGTAGGACTAGCGGGAGGATGAACACCGGGGAGCTGTTTTTT. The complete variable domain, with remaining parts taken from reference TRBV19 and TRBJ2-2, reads DGGITQSPKYLFRKEGQNVTLSCEQNLNHDAMYWYRQDPGQGLRLIYYSQIVNDFQKGDIAEGYSVSREKKESFPLTVTSAQKNPTAFYLCASSRTSGRMNTGELFFGEGSRLTVL.